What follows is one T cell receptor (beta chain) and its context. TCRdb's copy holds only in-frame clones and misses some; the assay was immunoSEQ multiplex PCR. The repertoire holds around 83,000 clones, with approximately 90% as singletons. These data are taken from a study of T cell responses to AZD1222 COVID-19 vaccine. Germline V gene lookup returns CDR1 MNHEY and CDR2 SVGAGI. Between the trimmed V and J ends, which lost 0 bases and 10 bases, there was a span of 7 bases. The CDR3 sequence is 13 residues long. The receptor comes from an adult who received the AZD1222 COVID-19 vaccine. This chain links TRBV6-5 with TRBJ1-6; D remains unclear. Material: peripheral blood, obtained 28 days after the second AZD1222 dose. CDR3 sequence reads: CASSYSGRSPLHF. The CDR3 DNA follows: TGTGCCAGCAGTTACTCTGGAAGATCACCCCTCCACTTT.